The source of this T cell receptor (beta chain) is a study of response to subunit inactivated influenza vaccine. CDR1 is SNHLY and CDR2 is FYNNEI in the germline V gene. This CDR3 region has 18 residues. TCRdb re-derived calls from the RT-PCR reads in MiXCR, one entry per CDR3 protein. The sample records roughly 170,000 distinct CDR3 sequences, around 9% being singletons. The sample in question was non-naive T cells sorted from PBMCs, obtained on the day of vaccination. The chain uses TRBV2 and TRBJ2-1; 10 positions agree with TRBD2. The receptor's source is a man aged 45-60 years who received an inactivated influenza vaccine. CDR3 region: CTFSPKVGLAGDSFEQFF. CDR3 coding DNA: TGTACCTTCAGTCCCAAGGTAGGGCTAGCGGGAGATAGTTTTGAGCAGTTCTTC.